These T cell receptor beta chains were read from a single sample in a study of T cell changes during pregnancy in multiple sclerosis. Profiled with immunoSEQ multiplex PCR; TCRdb holds only in-frame clones, not every one. The sample shows roughly 40,000 clones, roughly 89% of them seen only once. The sample consisted of CD4+ T cells from peripheral blood mononuclear cells, taken in the first trimester of pregnancy. The receptors were sampled from a female donor with multiple sclerosis, enrolled in a pregnancy study. CDR3s leave out the opening cysteine and the closing phenylalanine or tryptophan. Fields, in order: V gene, J gene, CDR3 protein.

v_gene: TRBV6-1; j_gene: TRBJ1-5; CDR3aa: ASSERPGQTYSNQPQH
v_gene: TRBV6-5; j_gene: TRBJ1-1; CDR3aa: ASRRTGAEAF
v_gene: TRBV5-1; j_gene: TRBJ1-1; CDR3aa: ASSWTGAGGDTEAF
v_gene: TRBV21-1; j_gene: TRBJ2-1; CDR3aa: ASSKQGGIEQF
v_gene: TRBV7-9; j_gene: TRBJ2-5; CDR3aa: ASSLAGWGQQETQY
v_gene: TRBV7-8; j_gene: TRBJ2-1; CDR3aa: ASSPLAGDPNEQF
v_gene: TRBV13; j_gene: TRBJ2-7; CDR3aa: ASSLAGGTYEQY
v_gene: TRBV5-1; j_gene: TRBJ2-1; CDR3aa: ASSSSGAQGNEQF
v_gene: TRBV7-8; j_gene: TRBJ1-3; CDR3aa: ASSFTSTGVGSGNTIY
v_gene: TRBV9; j_gene: TRBJ2-2; CDR3aa: ASSVRGFRGGTGELF
v_gene: TRBV5-1; j_gene: TRBJ2-3; CDR3aa: ASSLGGTGYTDTQY
v_gene: TRBV7-2; j_gene: TRBJ2-1; CDR3aa: ASSLASTSGAYNEQF
v_gene: TRBV5-1; j_gene: TRBJ2-7; CDR3aa: ASSLLVDSYEQY
v_gene: TRBV7-9; j_gene: TRBJ2-5; CDR3aa: ASSARLAVYQETQY
v_gene: TRBV5-6; j_gene: TRBJ1-2; CDR3aa: ASSFDHGGTYGYT
v_gene: TRBV11-2; j_gene: TRBJ1-5; CDR3aa: ASSANTGVSNQPQH
v_gene: TRBV6-6; j_gene: TRBJ1-2; CDR3aa: ASSHSTGSYGYT
v_gene: TRBV5-1; j_gene: TRBJ2-7; CDR3aa: ASSSSRAGSSYEQY
v_gene: TRBV5-1; j_gene: TRBJ2-2; CDR3aa: ASSRIASTGELF
v_gene: TRBV4-1; j_gene: TRBJ2-4; CDR3aa: ASSQGQGAGVAKNIQY
v_gene: TRBV18; j_gene: TRBJ1-1; CDR3aa: ASSPLPRSGAEAF
v_gene: TRBV19; j_gene: TRBJ2-7; CDR3aa: ASSHPAGGAYEQY
v_gene: TRBV2; j_gene: TRBJ1-5; CDR3aa: ASSEDGRYSNQPQH
v_gene: TRBV6-6; j_gene: TRBJ2-2; CDR3aa: ASSKSGKNTGELF
v_gene: TRBV9; j_gene: TRBJ1-2; CDR3aa: ASSVDPGTGDGYT
v_gene: TRBV5-4; j_gene: TRBJ1-3; CDR3aa: ASSLAGAGNTIY
v_gene: TRBV18; j_gene: TRBJ1-3; CDR3aa: ASSPKDMSGNTIY
v_gene: TRBV4-1; j_gene: TRBJ2-4; CDR3aa: ASSQEPQGARRNIQY
v_gene: TRBV2; j_gene: TRBJ1-3; CDR3aa: ARSDRGSPGNTIY
v_gene: TRBV9; j_gene: TRBJ2-2; CDR3aa: ASSGLAGAGELF
v_gene: TRBV5-1; j_gene: TRBJ2-5; CDR3aa: ASSLASGEETQY
v_gene: TRBV28; j_gene: TRBJ2-1; CDR3aa: ASSPLAGIYNEQF
v_gene: TRBV5-1; j_gene: TRBJ2-5; CDR3aa: ASSLVIVASGRGQETQY
v_gene: TRBV5-1; j_gene: TRBJ2-7; CDR3aa: ASSRDRGLYEQY